The rows below give T cell receptor beta chains drawn from one sample of a study of somatic mutations in cytotoxic T cells in rheumatoid arthritis. Assay: immunoSEQ multiplex PCR; the TCRdb copy retains only in-frame clones and omits some. The sample holds 16,000 or so clones, 65% to 80% seen once. The specimen sequenced was CD8+ T cells sorted from blood. The receptors derive from an adult with rheumatoid arthritis. The CDR3 runs from the conserved cysteine through the conserved F or W. Fields, in order: D gene, J gene, V gene, clone size, CDR3 protein, CDR3 DNA. D genes are given only for firm matches. Some rows mark clone size as missing; the rest say once, few, many or name a class of expanded clone.

>-|TRBJ2-2|TRBV29-1|-
CSVRTENTGELFF
TGCAGCGTTCGGACAGAAAACACCGGGGAGCTGTTTTTT
>-|TRBJ1-1|TRBV4-1|-
CASSHIGTEAFF
TGCGCCAGCAGCCATATTGGGACTGAAGCTTTCTTT
>-|TRBJ2-6|TRBV7-9|-
CASSPGKPGANVLTF
TGTGCCAGCAGCCCAGGGAAACCTGGGGCCAACGTCCTGACTTTC
>-|TRBJ2-2|TRBV6-1|-
CASSGMFPPGELFF
TGTGCCAGCAGTGGGATGTTCCCCCCCGGGGAGCTGTTTTTT
>-|TRBJ2-4|TRBV6-6|once
CASSYVQGLAKNIQYF
TGTGCCAGCAGTTACGTTCAGGGTTTAGCCAAAAACATTCAGTACTTC
>-|TRBJ1-1|TRBV6-5|-
CASSSSKNTEAFF
TGTGCCAGCAGTTCATCCAAGAACACTGAAGCTTTCTTT
>-|TRBJ1-5|TRBV4-1|-
CASSQHHDSNQPQHF
TGCGCCAGCAGCCAACATCATGATAGCAATCAGCCCCAGCATTTT
>-|TRBJ1-1|TRBV29-1|-
CSVSRVNTEAFF
TGCAGCGTGTCTCGGGTTAACACTGAAGCTTTCTTT
>-|TRBJ2-2|TRBV19|-
CASADPGELFF
TGTGCCAGTGCTGACCCCGGGGAGCTGTTTTTT
>TRBD1|TRBJ1-2|TRBV6-5|-
CASRGQGWDGYTF
TGTGCCAGCAGGGGACAGGGTTGGGATGGCTACACCTTC
>-|TRBJ1-4|TRBV11-2|once
CASSLWGANEKLFF
TGTGCCAGCAGCTTATGGGGGGCAAATGAAAAACTGTTTTTT
>-|TRBJ1-5|TRBV19|few
CASSTGHRSNQPQHF
TGTGCCAGTAGTACCGGACATCGAAGCAATCAGCCCCAGCATTTT
>-|TRBJ2-7|TRBV10-1|medium-sized
CASSPSLPSYEQYF
TGCGCCAGCAGCCCCAGTCTCCCATCCTACGAGCAGTACTTC
>TRBD1|TRBJ2-7|TRBV19|-
CASSATGRTTYEQYF
TGTGCCAGTAGTGCGACAGGGCGCACTACCTACGAGCAGTACTTC
>-|TRBJ1-6|TRBV2|-
CASNTGLPLHF
TGTGCCAGCAATACAGGTTTACCCCTCCACTTT
>-|TRBJ1-2|TRBV30|-
CAWSVFVGKGYTF
TGTGCCTGGAGTGTCTTCGTGGGTAAAGGCTACACCTTC
>TRBD2|TRBJ2-5|TRBV7-2|-
CASSLEAGGLGETQYF
TGTGCCAGCAGCCTCGAAGCGGGGGGCTTGGGAGAGACCCAGTACTTC
>-|TRBJ1-1|TRBV7-5|-
CVRSLEGMVPGTEAFF
TGTGTCAGAAGCTTAGAGGGTATGGTGCCGGGCACTGAAGCTTTCTTT
>TRBD1|TRBJ2-5|TRBV7-9|once
CASSFRADRGETQYF
TGTGCCAGCAGCTTCAGAGCGGACAGGGGAGAGACCCAGTACTTC
>-|TRBJ2-7|TRBV7-9|-
CASSPLDGYEQYF
TGTGCCAGCAGCCCACTCGACGGCTACGAGCAGTACTTC
>TRBD1|TRBJ2-7|TRBV7-9|-
CASSPDRATYEQYF
TGTGCCAGCAGTCCGGACAGGGCCACCTACGAGCAGTACTTC
>TRBD1|TRBJ2-7|TRBV4-1|-
CASSQVDRTYEQYF
TGCGCCAGCAGCCAAGTGGACAGGACCTACGAGCAGTACTTC
>-|TRBJ2-7|TRBV19|-
CASKFGYEQYF
TGTGCCAGTAAGTTCGGGTACGAGCAGTACTTC
>-|TRBJ2-7|TRBV10-3|-
CAIQGAYEQYF
TGTGCCATACAGGGTGCCTACGAGCAGTACTTC
>-|TRBJ2-1|TRBV12-5|-
CASGIHPTGREQFF
TGTGCTAGTGGTATCCATCCCACGGGTCGTGAGCAGTTCTTC
>-|TRBJ2-1|TRBV27|-
CASSPISSYNEQFF
TGTGCCAGCAGTCCAATTTCTTCCTACAATGAGCAGTTCTTC
>-|TRBJ2-1|TRBV9|-
CASSAREQFF
TGTGCCAGCAGCGCTCGGGAGCAGTTCTTC
>-|TRBJ2-3|TRBV27|-
CASSLSPDTQYF
TGTGCCAGCAGTTTATCCCCAGATACGCAGTATTTT
>-|TRBJ2-7|TRBV30|once
CAILDTSYEQYF
TGTGCCATCCTGGACACTTCCTACGAGCAGTACTTC
>-|TRBJ1-4|TRBV12-5|-
CASGLVGSGAEKLFF
TGTGCTAGTGGTTTGGTCGGTAGCGGGGCTGAAAAACTGTTTTTT
>-|TRBJ2-7|TRBV7-9|-
CASSPGRSEYEQYF
TGTGCCAGCTCACCGGGAAGAAGTGAGTACGAGCAGTACTTC
>-|TRBJ1-2|TRBV13|-
CASSLGRGLYGYTF
TGTGCCAGCAGCTTAGGCAGGGGACTCTATGGCTACACCTTC
>TRBD1|TRBJ1-2|TRBV4-1|-
CASSQVFGRGLDGYTF
TGCGCCAGCAGCCAAGTATTCGGCAGGGGGCTTGATGGCTACACCTTC